Presented here are 30 T cell receptor beta chains from one specimen sequenced in a study of beta chain features in type 1 diabetes. The isolated RNA, all of it, was reverse transcribed, so expressed TCRB transcripts were what got sequenced. Assay used: immunoSEQ multiplex PCR; TCRdb lists only in-frame clones, some missing. Of approximately 470,000 clones listed, around 30% are singletons. Sequencing was done on a sample of naive CD4+ T cells from blood. The receptors derive from a man aged 18 to 29 in good health.

This clone came up a few times. CDR3 in amino acids: CAWSAWRVSYEQYF. CDR3 nucleotides: TGTGCCTGGAGTGCTTGGCGGGTATCCTACGAGCAGTACTTC. The chain carries TRBV30 and TRBJ2-7; possible D gene TRBD2, 5 bases. Trimming removed 1 base at V and 1 base at J, with 11 bases between. This CDR3 is built from 14 residues. Germline loops: CDR1 GTSNPN, CDR2 SVGIG (reference sequence).

A few counts support this clone. This chain connects TRBV20-1 to TRBJ2-3; no definite D call. The CDR3 runs 11 residues. The V end lost 0 bases, the J end lost 7 bases, and 5 bases lay between the germline ends. The germline CDR1 and CDR2 sequences are DFQATT and SNEGSKA (reference sequence). CDR3 residues: CSARDPYTQYF. Here the CDR3 DNA reads TGCAGTGCTAGAGATCCCTATACGCAGTATTTT.

The rearrangement uses TRBV5-1 and TRBJ2-1, with 10 positions matching TRBD2. The CDR3 is made up of 19 amino acids. With V trimmed by 2 bases and J by 4 bases, 15 bases remained unmatched. Germline lookup yields CDR1 SGHRS and CDR2 YFSETQ. CDR3 coding DNA: TGCGCCAGCAGCTTCGGGGGAGCTCTAGCGGGAGACCCATACAATGAGCAGTTCTTC. It yields the protein CASSFGGALAGDPYNEQFF.

The chain carries TRBV7-9 and TRBJ2-7, with D uncertain. The V gene lost 2 bases and the J gene lost 2 bases, with 10 bases spanning the gap. Germline CDR1 and CDR2: SEHNR and FQNEAQ (reference sequence). This CDR3 contains 14 residues. CDR3 in DNA: TGTGCCAGCAGCTTAAGTCTAGGGCCCTACGAGCAGTACTTC. Translated, it gives CASSLSLGPYEQYF.

This clone was seen just once. The rearrangement links TRBV7-2 to TRBJ2-3; tentatively, D is TRBD1 or TRBD2 (5 bases each). The germline CDR1 and CDR2 sequences are SGHTA and FQGNSA. This CDR3 has 15 amino acids. V was trimmed by 2 bases and J by 4 bases, leaving 13 bases between them. CDR3 bases: TGTGCCAGCAGCTTACGATTCCAGGGACCAGATACGCAGTATTTT. Translation: CASSLRFQGPDTQYF. The whole variable domain, filled in from reference TRBV7-2 and TRBJ2-3, reads GAGVSQSPSNKVTEKGKDVELRCDPISGHTALYWYRQSLGQGLEFLIYFQGNSAPDKSGLPSDRFSAERTGGSVSTLTIQRTQQEDSAVYLCASSLRFQGPDTQYFGPGTRLTVL.

The table lists this clone with many counts. The sample contains more than one DNA sequence encoding this CDR3. J is TRBJ2-4 and V is TRBV10-3, with D unresolved. CDR3 length: 13 residues. V lost 3 bases and J lost 6, with 9 bases in between. CDR1 is ENHRY, CDR2 SYGVKD, per germline. CDR3 sequence (DNA): TGTGCCATCAGTGAAATGGATGGAAACATTCAGTACTTC. Translation gives CAISEMDGNIQYF.

This chain links TRBV9 with TRBJ2-5; TRBD1 agrees at 9 bases. V trimming: 4 bases; J trimming: 5 bases; junction bases outside the gene matches: 9. The CDR3 extends over 15 amino acids. The V gene's germline CDR1 is SGDLS and CDR2 YYNGEE. Here the CDR3 DNA reads TGTGCCAGCAGCCCGACGGACAGGGGAGAGGAGACCCAGTACTTC. Translation gives CASSPTDRGEETQYF. Full variable domain (rest looked up from reference TRBV9 and TRBJ2-5): DSGVTQTPKHLITATGQRVTLRCSPRSGDLSVYWYQQSLDQGLQFLIQYYNGEERAKGNILERFSAQQFPDLHSELNLSSLELGDSALYFCASSPTDRGEETQYFGPGTRLLVL.

CDR3 loop: CSGWDRSSYEQYF. CDR3 nucleotide sequence: TGCAGCGGGTGGGACCGAAGCTCCTACGAGCAGTACTTC. The chain couples TRBV29-1 to TRBJ2-7, with D possibly being TRBD1 or TRBD2 (5 bases each). Germline CDR1 reads SQVTM; CDR2 reads ANQGSEA. CDR3 size: 13 residues. V was pared by 7 bases and J by 0 bases, with 13 bases between.

The chain is built from TRBV10-3 and TRBJ1-2; D is ambiguous. CDR3 length equals 14 residues. Germline CDR1 reads ENHRY; CDR2 reads SYGVKD. The V gene lost 0 bases and the J gene lost 7 bases, with 12 bases spanning the gap. CDR3 sequence: CAISESNPISGYTF. In nucleotides, the CDR3 is TGTGCCATCAGTGAGTCGAATCCTATCTCTGGCTACACCTTC.

The rearrangement uses TRBV18 and TRBJ2-5; D is possibly TRBD1 (6 bases). V dropped 3 bases and J dropped 2 bases, with 10 bases sitting between them. CDR3 length equals 14 residues. Germline-derived CDR1 and CDR2 are KGHSH and LQKENI. The CDR3, as DNA: TGTGCCAGCTCACCGGCGACAGGACAAGAGACCCAGTACTTC. Protein: CASSPATGQETQYF.

There are a few counts of this clone. The rearrangement uses TRBV4-2 and TRBJ2-1, with D unclear. Germline V gene data show CDR1 as LGHNA and CDR2 as YNFKEQ. The CDR3 contains 16 residues. The V end was cut by 4 bases, the J end by 1 base, with 14 bases between. Here the CDR3 DNA reads TGTGCCAGCAGCCTTTATCCAGATAGGTCCTACAATGAGCAGTTCTTC. Residues: CASSLYPDRSYNEQFF.

This clone appeared a few times. V gene TRBV15 combines with J gene TRBJ2-7; D gene uncertain. CDR3 size: 15 residues. Germline V gives CDR1 LNHNV, CDR2 YYDKDF (reference sequence). V lost 4 bases, J lost 5 bases, and 18 bases lay in between. CDR3 coding DNA: TGTGCCACCAGCATGCGCGTTAAGACGCAGGACGAGCAGTACTTC. Translating gives CATSMRVKTQDEQYF. The full variable domain, in which reference TRBV15 and TRBJ2-7 provide the parts outside the CDR3, is DAMVIQNPRYQVTQFGKPVTLSCSQTLNHNVMYWYQQKSSQAPKLLFHYYDKDFNNEADTPDNFQSRRPNTSFCFLDIRSPGLGDTAMYLCATSMRVKTQDEQYFGPGTRLTVT.

The rearrangement joins TRBV6-5 to TRBJ2-3, with 9 positions matching TRBD2. Germline trimming cut 3 bases from V and 6 bases from J; bases unmatched to any gene: 7. This CDR3 has 15 residues. The V gene's germline CDR1 is MNHEY and CDR2 SVGAGI. CDR3 protein: CASSYASGRWDTQYF. CDR3 nucleotide sequence: TGTGCCAGCAGTTATGCGAGCGGGAGGTGGGATACGCAGTATTTT.

The chain carries TRBV15 and TRBJ2-5; a possible D gene is TRBD1 (5 bases). V dropped 5 bases and J dropped 5 bases, with 15 bases sitting between them. Germline CDR1 reads LNHNV; CDR2 reads YYDKDF (reference sequence). This CDR3 spans 14 amino acids. DNA for the CDR3: TGTGCCACCAGCGGCCACAGGTCCTGGGAGACCCAGTACTTC. Protein product: CATSGHRSWETQYF.

This clone was picked up a small number of times. The chain combines TRBV15 with TRBJ2-3; 10 nucleotides line up with TRBD2. The CDR3 extends over 19 amino acids. CDR1 is LNHNV and CDR2 is YYDKDF in the germline V gene (reference sequence). With 1 base clipped from V and 4 bases from J, the junction kept 14 bases outside the gene matches. CDR3 coding DNA: TGTGCCACCAGCAGAGGGCAAGGGCTAGCGGGAGTTTCGGCAGATACGCAGTATTTT. As protein: CATSRGQGLAGVSADTQYF. Full variable domain (remainder filled in from reference TRBV15 and TRBJ2-3): DAMVIQNPRYQVTQFGKPVTLSCSQTLNHNVMYWYQQKSSQAPKLLFHYYDKDFNNEADTPDNFQSRRPNTSFCFLDIRSPGLGDTAMYLCATSRGQGLAGVSADTQYFGPGTRLTVL.

This rearrangement joins TRBV7-2 to TRBJ2-6; D gene unclear. The CDR3 consists of 11 residues. Germline CDR1 and CDR2: SGHTA and FQGNSA. Between the trimmed V and J ends, which lost 9 bases and 4 bases, there was a span of 4 bases. CDR3: CASAGANVLTF. CDR3 sequence (DNA): TGTGCCAGTGCCGGGGCCAACGTCCTGACTTTC.

In this sample, this clone turned up a few times. The rearrangement uses TRBV5-4 and TRBJ2-2, with TRBD2 identical over 10 bases. From germline, CDR1 is SGHNT and CDR2 YYREEE (reference sequence). J was trimmed by 4 bases and V by 4 bases; bases with no gene match: 7. The CDR3 length is 16 residues. Here the CDR3 reads CASSAPGLASTGELFF. In DNA form, the CDR3 reads TGTGCCAGCAGCGCGCCGGGACTAGCGAGCACCGGGGAGCTGTTTTTT.

J is TRBJ2-1 and V is TRBV9, with D unresolved. V gave up 3 bases and J gave up 0 bases, with 13 bases separating them. This CDR3 region has 16 residues. Germline values: CDR1 SGDLS, CDR2 YYNGEE. For the CDR3, the DNA is TGTGCCAGCAGCGATGGGTACTCCTTCTCCTACAATGAGCAGTTCTTC. This codes for CASSDGYSFSYNEQFF.

This clone has more than one count but fewer than ten. The chain couples TRBV10-3 to TRBJ1-1; D is ambiguous. Trimming took 2 bases from V and 4 from J, leaving 8 bases between them. CDR1 ENHRY and CDR2 SYGVKD come from the germline V gene. The CDR3 extends over 13 amino acids. This CDR3 is CAISEMGSTEAFF. The DNA of the CDR3 is TGTGCCATCAGTGAGATGGGGAGCACTGAAGCTTTCTTT.

Comments on this clone: Distinct nucleotide sequences in the sample also encode this CDR3. The chain combines TRBV7-9 with TRBJ2-3; TRBD2 agrees at 10 bases. Germline loops: CDR1 SEHNR, CDR2 FQNEAQ (reference sequence). V trimming: 5 bases; J trimming: 1 base; junction bases outside the gene matches: 3. The CDR3 length is 15 residues. CDR3 DNA: TGTGCCAGCAGCCCGCTAGCGGGGGGCACAGATACGCAGTATTTT. Its protein product is CASSPLAGGTDTQYF.

This clone was counted between two and nine times. Other nucleotide sequences from this sample produce the same CDR3. The chain couples TRBV30 to TRBJ2-3, with 7 bases identical to TRBD2. From germline, CDR1 is GTSNPN and CDR2 SVGIG (reference sequence). Trimming cost V 3 bases and J 1 base; bases outside gene matches: 4. CDR3 length: 14 amino acids. The CDR3 coding sequence is TGTGCCTGGAGCCCGGGAGGCGGCACAGATACGCAGTATTTT. Translation gives CAWSPGGGTDTQYF.

The chain carries TRBV7-2 and TRBJ2-1; D is perhaps TRBD1 (7 bases). V shed 2 bases and J shed 1 base, with 12 bases lying between them. CDR1 is SGHTA, CDR2 FQGNSA, per germline. The CDR3 contains 16 residues. The CDR3 here is CASSLTGEVSYNEQFF. The DNA of the CDR3 is TGTGCCAGCAGCTTAACAGGGGAGGTTTCCTACAATGAGCAGTTCTTC.

The rearrangement links TRBV7-2 to TRBJ2-3, with D possibly matching TRBD2 (7 bases). V gave up 6 bases and J gave up 3 bases, with 13 bases separating them. Germline assignment: CDR1 SGHTA and CDR2 FQGNSA. The CDR3 is 14 residues long. The CDR3 sequence: CASRRGLATDTQYF. The CDR3 region has the DNA TGTGCCAGCAGGCGGGGGCTGGCGACAGATACGCAGTATTTT.

This clone was seen a few times. The J gene is TRBJ2-6, the V gene TRBV18, with D maybe TRBD2 (7 bases). The CDR3 sequence is 17 residues long. V dropped 3 bases and J dropped 1 base, with 13 bases sitting between them. CDR1 and CDR2 (germline): KGHSH, LQKENI. For the CDR3, the DNA is TGTGCCAGCTCACCTTGGACAGCGGGATCTGGGGCCAACGTCCTGACTTTC. Translation gives CASSPWTAGSGANVLTF.

This clone was picked up a small number of times. The chain links TRBV20-1 to TRBJ2-1; D unresolved. The CDR3 has 11 amino acids. Trimming took off 4 bases at V and 2 bases at J, with 3 bases between the two ends. Germline V CDR1 and CDR2: DFQATT, SNEGSKA (reference sequence). The CDR3 region has the DNA TGCAGTGCTACTACCTACAATGAGCAGTTCTTC. Its protein product is CSATTYNEQFF.

The rearrangement links TRBV29-1 to TRBJ2-4, with D perhaps TRBD1 (5 bases). This CDR3 region has 12 residues. Germline loops: CDR1 SQVTM, CDR2 ANQGSEA. V was shortened by 6 bases and J by 5 bases, with 11 bases between the two germline ends. The CDR3 bases are TGCAGCGTGGCTACAGGTGAAAACATTCAGTACTTC. Amino acids: CSVATGENIQYF. Full variable domain (remainder filled in from reference TRBV29-1 and TRBJ2-4): SAVISQKPSRDICQRGTSLTIQCQVDSQVTMMFWYRQQPGQSLTLIATANQGSEATYESGFVIDKFPISRPNLTFSTLTVSNMSPEDSSIYLCSVATGENIQYFGAGTRLSVL.

On this clone itself: Distinct nucleotide sequences in the sample also encode this CDR3. The rearrangement joins TRBV7-9 to TRBJ2-1; no definite D call. Germline CDR1 SEHNR, CDR2 FQNEAQ (reference sequence). V was pared by 5 bases and J by 7 bases, with 6 bases between. The CDR3 has 11 amino acids. CDR3 bases: TGTGCCAGCAGCCGTGGGAATGAGCAGTTCTTC. It translates to CASSRGNEQFF.

The rearrangement uses TRBV12-5 and TRBJ2-1; D is perhaps TRBD1 (6 bases). Trimming cost V 1 base and J 12 bases, with 19 bases left between them. This CDR3 comprises 15 residues. CDR1 and CDR2 (germline): LGHNT, FRNRAP. CDR3 sequence (DNA): TGTGCTAGTGGTTTGGCCCAAGGACAGCTTTTGGGGCAGTTCTTC. Translation gives CASGLAQGQLLGQFF. The full variable domain, its missing parts supplied by reference TRBV12-5 and TRBJ2-1, is DARVTQTPRHKVTEMGQEVTMRCQPILGHNTVFWYRQTMMQGLELLAYFRNRAPLDDSGMPKDRFSAEMPDATLATLKIQPSEPRDSAVYFCASGLAQGQLLGQFFGPGTRLTVL.

The chain employs TRBV29-1 and TRBJ2-7, with D tentatively TRBD2 (6 bases). Germline loops: CDR1 SQVTM, CDR2 ANQGSEA. The CDR3 is 16 amino acids. V was trimmed by 5 bases and J by 0 bases, leaving 20 bases between them. In DNA form, the CDR3 reads TGCAGCGTTCGTGGGCTCGGAGGGGAAAGCTCCTACGAGCAGTACTTC. This translates into CSVRGLGGESSYEQYF.

This clone has only a few counts. V is TRBV9 and J is TRBJ2-5, with D possibly being TRBD1 (6 bases). CDR3 length: 14 residues. V lost 0 bases, J lost 7 bases, and 13 bases lay in between. Per germline, CDR1 SGDLS and CDR2 YYNGEE. The CDR3: CASSVEVGGTTQYF. In DNA, the CDR3 is TGTGCCAGCAGCGTAGAGGTTGGGGGCACGACCCAGTACTTC. The entire variable domain, with the rest obtained from reference TRBV9 and TRBJ2-5, is as follows: DSGVTQTPKHLITATGQRVTLRCSPRSGDLSVYWYQQSLDQGLQFLIQYYNGEERAKGNILERFSAQQFPDLHSELNLSSLELGDSALYFCASSVEVGGTTQYFGPGTRLLVL.